This T cell receptor beta chain was documented in a study of T-cell reconstitution after alpha-beta-depleted transplantation in children. During its preparation, the TCRbeta library received unique molecular identifiers. TCRdb recomputed calls from the PCR reads with MiXCR, one row per CDR3 protein. The sample has more than 85,000 distinct CDR3 sequences; 9% to 12% are singletons. The CDR3 consists of 14 residues. V lost 5 bases to trimming and J lost 7 bases; unmatched junction nucleotides: 9. Germline CDR1 is SGHVS and CDR2 is FQNEAQ. The gene calls are TRBV7-8 and TRBJ1-1; 8 bases map to TRBD1. Sequenced material: PBMCs from the stem cell graft donor, taken from the stem cell graft. The sequence derives from a human donor who donated a stem cell graft to a child with acute lymphoblastic leukemia. CDR3 loop: CASSNPGQDVEAFF. The CDR3 DNA is TGTGCCAGCAGCAACCCGGGACAGGACGTTGAAGCTTTCTTT. Full variable domain (remainder filled in from reference TRBV7-8 and TRBJ1-1): GAGVSQSPRYKVAKRGQDVALRCDPISGHVSLFWYQQALGQGPEFLTYFQNEAQLDKSGLPSDRFFAERPEGSVSTLKIQRTQQEDSAVYLCASSNPGQDVEAFFGQGTRLTVV.